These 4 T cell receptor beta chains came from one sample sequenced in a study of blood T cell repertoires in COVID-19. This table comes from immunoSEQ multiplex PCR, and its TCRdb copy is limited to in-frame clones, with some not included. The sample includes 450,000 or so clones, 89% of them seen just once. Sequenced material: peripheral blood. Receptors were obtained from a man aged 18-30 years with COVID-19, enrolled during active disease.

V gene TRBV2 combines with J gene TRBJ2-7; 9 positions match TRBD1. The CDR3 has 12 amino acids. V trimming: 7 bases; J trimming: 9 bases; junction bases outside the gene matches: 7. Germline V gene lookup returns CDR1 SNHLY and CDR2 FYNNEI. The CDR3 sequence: CASKTGGKGQYF. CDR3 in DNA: TGTGCCAGCAAGACAGGGGGGAAAGGGCAGTACTTC.

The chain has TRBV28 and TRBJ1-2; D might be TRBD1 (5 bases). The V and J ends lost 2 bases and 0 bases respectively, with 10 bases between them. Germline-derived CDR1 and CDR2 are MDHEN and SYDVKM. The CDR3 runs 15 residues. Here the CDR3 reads CASSLPAGPNYGYTF. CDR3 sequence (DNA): TGTGCCAGCAGTTTACCGGCGGGACCTAACTATGGCTACACCTTC.

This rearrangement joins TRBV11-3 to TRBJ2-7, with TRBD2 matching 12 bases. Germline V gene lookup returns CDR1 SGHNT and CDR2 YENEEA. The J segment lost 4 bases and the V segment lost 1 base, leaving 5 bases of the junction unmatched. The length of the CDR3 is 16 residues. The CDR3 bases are TGTGCCAGCAGCTTAGGGCCGACTAGCGGGAGTTACGAGCAGTACTTC. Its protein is CASSLGPTSGSYEQYF. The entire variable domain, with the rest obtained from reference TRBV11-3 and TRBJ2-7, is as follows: EAGVVQSPRYKIIEKKQPVAFWCNPISGHNTLYWYLQNLGQGPELLIRYENEEAVDDSQLPKDRFSAERLKGVDSTLKIQPAELGDSAVYLCASSLGPTSGSYEQYFGPGTRLTVT.

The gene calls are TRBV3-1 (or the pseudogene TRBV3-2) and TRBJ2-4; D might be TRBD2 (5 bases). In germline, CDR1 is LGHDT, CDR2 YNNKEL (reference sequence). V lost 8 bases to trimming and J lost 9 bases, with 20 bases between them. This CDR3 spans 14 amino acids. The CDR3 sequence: CASAPPASYGIQYF. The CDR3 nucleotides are TGTGCCAGCGCTCCCCCAGCTAGCTACGGCATTCAGTACTTC.